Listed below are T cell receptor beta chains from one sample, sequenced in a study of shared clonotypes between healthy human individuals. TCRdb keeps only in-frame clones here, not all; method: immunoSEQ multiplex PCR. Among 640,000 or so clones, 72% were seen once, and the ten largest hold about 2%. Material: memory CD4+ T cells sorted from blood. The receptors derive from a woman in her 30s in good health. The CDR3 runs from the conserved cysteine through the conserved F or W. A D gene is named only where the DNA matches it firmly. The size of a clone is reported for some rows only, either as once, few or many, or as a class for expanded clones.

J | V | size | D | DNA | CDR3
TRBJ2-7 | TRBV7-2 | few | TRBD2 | TGTGCCAGCAGCTTAGGGCCTAGCGGTTACTACGAGCAGTACTTC | CASSLGPSGYYEQYF
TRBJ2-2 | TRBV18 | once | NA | TGTGCCAGCTCACAGGGACTGACGAACACCGGGGAGCTGTTTTTT | CASSQGLTNTGELFF
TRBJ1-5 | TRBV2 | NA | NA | TGTGCCAGCAGTGCAGGGTATAGCAATCAGCCCCAGCATTTT | CASSAGYSNQPQHF
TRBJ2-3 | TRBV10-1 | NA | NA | TGCGCCAGCGGGAGTGGAGATACGCAGTATTTT | CASGSGDTQYF
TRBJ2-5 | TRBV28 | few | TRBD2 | TGTGCCAGCAGTTTATCCGGGACTAGCGGGAGCGGGACGCGAGAGACCCAGTACTTC | CASSLSGTSGSGTRETQYF
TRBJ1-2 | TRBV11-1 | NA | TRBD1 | TGTGCCAGCAGCAACAACAGGGGGCGCGGCTATGGCTACACCTTC | CASSNNRGRGYGYTF
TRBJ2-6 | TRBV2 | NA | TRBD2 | TGTGCCAGCAGTGAACTAGCGGGAGATGCTGGGGCCAACGTCCTGACTTTC | CASSELAGDAGANVLTF
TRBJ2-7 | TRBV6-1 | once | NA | TGTGCCAGCAGTCGCGACTCCTACGAGCAGTACTTC | CASSRDSYEQYF
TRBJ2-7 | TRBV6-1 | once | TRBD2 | TGTGCCAGCAACTTACCTAGCGGTACCTACGAGCAGTACTTC | CASNLPSGTYEQYF
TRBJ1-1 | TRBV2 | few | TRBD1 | TGTGCCAGCATCCCTCCAGGGGGTATGAACACTGAAGCTTTCTTT | CASIPPGGMNTEAFF
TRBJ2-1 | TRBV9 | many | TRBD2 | TGTGCCAGCAGAGCCCCGGAGGGGACTAGCGAAGCGGAGAATGAGCAGTTCTTC | CASRAPEGTSEAENEQFF
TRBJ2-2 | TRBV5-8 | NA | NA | TGTGCCAGCAGCCGGGGGCAATTTCGCCTTGGGCAGAACACCGGGGAGCTGTTTTTT | CASSRGQFRLGQNTGELFF
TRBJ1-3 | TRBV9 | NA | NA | TGTGCCAGCAGCGTAGGTGAGGGTCCGGGAAACACCATATATTTT | CASSVGEGPGNTIYF
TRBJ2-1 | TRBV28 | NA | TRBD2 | TGTGCCAGCAGTAGTAGCGGGAGGACGTTCTTC | CASSSSGRTFF
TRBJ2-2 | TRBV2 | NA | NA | TGTGCCAGCAGTGCGGCGGGGGAGCTGTTTTTT | CASSAAGELFF
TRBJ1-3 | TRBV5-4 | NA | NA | TGTGCCAGCAGCTTGTCGTGGGACACGAGAAACACCATATATTTT | CASSLSWDTRNTIYF
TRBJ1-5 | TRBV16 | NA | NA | TGTGCCAGCAGCCAAGGGGACCCGGGCAACAATCAGCCCCAGCATTTT | CASSQGDPGNNQPQHF
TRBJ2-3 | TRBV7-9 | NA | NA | TGTGCCAGCAGCTCTGCGGGAAGAACTACAGATACGCAGTATTTT | CASSSAGRTTDTQYF
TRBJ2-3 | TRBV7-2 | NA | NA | TGTGCCAGCAGCTTTCAGAGGGGAACAGATACGCAGTATTTT | CASSFQRGTDTQYF
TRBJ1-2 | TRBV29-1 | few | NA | TGCAGCGTTGGGGGACATAACTATGGCTACACCTTC | CSVGGHNYGYTF
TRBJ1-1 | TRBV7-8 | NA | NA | TGTGCCAGCAGCTTGGCAGGTCCTAAGAACACTGAAGCTTTCTTT | CASSLAGPKNTEAFF
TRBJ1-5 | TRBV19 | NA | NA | TGTGCCAGTAGTAAGACAGAAGATCAGCCCCAGCATTTT | CASSKTEDQPQHF
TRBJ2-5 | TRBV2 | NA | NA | TGTGCCAGCACCCTGGAGTGGGAGACCCAGTACTTC | CASTLEWETQYF
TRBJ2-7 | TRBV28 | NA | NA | TGTGCCAGCAGTTTCCGACTCACCAGCTCCTACGAGCAGTACTTC | CASSFRLTSSYEQYF
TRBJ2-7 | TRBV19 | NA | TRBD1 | TGTGCCAGTACCAGAACCCCGGGACAGGGGGACTTGGAGCAGTACTTC | CASTRTPGQGDLEQYF
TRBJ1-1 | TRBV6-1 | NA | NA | TGTGCCAGCAGTTCCCAGGACTTCGGGGCTTTCTTT | CASSSQDFGAFF
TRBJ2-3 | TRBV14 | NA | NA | TGTGCCAGCAGCCAGCTTACTCCCAATAGGACAGATACGCAGTATTTT | CASSQLTPNRTDTQYF
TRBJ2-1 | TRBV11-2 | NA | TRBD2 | TGTGCCAGCAGCTTATTAAGCCTAGCGGCTGAGCAGTTCTTC | CASSLLSLAAEQFF